This passage covers 20 T cell receptor beta chains from one sample sequenced in a study of T-cell reconstitution after alpha-beta-depleted transplantation in children. TCRbeta library preparation incorporated unique molecular identifiers. MiXCR, run by TCRdb on the PCR reads, gives a single entry per CDR3 protein. The sample has fewer than 550,000 distinct CDR3 sequences, around 9.9% seen once. The sequencing used PBMCs from the stem cell graft donor, collected from the stem cell graft. The receptor set was obtained from a human donor who donated a stem cell graft to a child with acute myeloid leukemia.

This chain links TRBV7-9 with TRBJ2-5, with 10 bases identical to TRBD2. CDR1 is SEHNR and CDR2 is FQNEAQ in the germline V gene (reference sequence). This CDR3 comprises 15 residues. V trimming: 6 bases; J trimming: 5 bases; junction bases outside the gene matches: 9. For the CDR3, the DNA is TGTGCCAGCAGATCCGGGACTAGCGTTGGCGAGACCCAGTACTTC. Protein sequence: CASRSGTSVGETQYF.

This clonotype has more than one count but fewer than ten. The chain combines TRBV20-1 with TRBJ1-2; D not certain. V dropped 5 bases and J dropped 4 bases, with 8 bases sitting between them. The germline CDR1 and CDR2 sequences are DFQATT and SNEGSKA (reference sequence). The CDR3 is 11 amino acids. The chain's CDR3 is CSAHGAYGYTF. CDR3 bases: TGCAGTGCTCATGGAGCCTATGGCTACACCTTC.

This chain links TRBV20-1 with TRBJ1-6, with TRBD1 matching over 10 bases. From germline, CDR1 is DFQATT and CDR2 SNEGSKA (reference sequence). After removal of 1 base from V and 10 bases from J, the junction contained 7 bases not matched to a gene. This CDR3 comprises 15 residues. The CDR3 DNA is TGCAGTGCTAGAGCCCCGACAGGGGGCAGGTCACCCCTCCACTTT. This sequence encodes CSARAPTGGRSPLHF.

This clonotype was seen more than once but under ten times. The chain combines TRBV11-2 with TRBJ2-5; TRBD1 matches 8 bases. The CDR3 consists of 15 residues. The germline gives CDR1 SGHAT, CDR2 FQNNGV. J lost 1 base, V lost 7 bases, and 8 bases had no gene match. The CDR3 loop is CASNRDRRIQETQYF. The CDR3 nucleotides are TGTGCCAGCAACCGGGACAGGAGAATCCAAGAGACCCAGTACTTC.

This clonotype came up a few times. The chain uses TRBV12-3 or TRBV12-4 and TRBJ2-2; weak D call: TRBD2 (6 bases). The V gene lost 7 bases and the J gene lost 0 bases, with 9 bases spanning the gap. This CDR3 is built from 14 residues. The CDR3 sequence is CASISGANTGELFF. The CDR3 DNA is TGTGCCAGCATATCGGGGGCGAACACCGGGGAGCTGTTTTTT.

This clonotype was observed many times. The chain joins TRBV5-1 to TRBJ1-1, with 8 bases identical to TRBD1. The V segment lost 1 base and the J segment 1 base; nucleotides outside the gene matches: 6. CDR3 length: 16 amino acids. CDR1 is SGHRS and CDR2 is YFSETQ in the germline V gene. The CDR3 protein is CASSLSPTGANTEAFF. Written as DNA, the CDR3 is TGCGCCAGCAGCTTGAGCCCGACAGGGGCGAACACTGAAGCTTTCTTT. Variable domain in full (rest from reference TRBV5-1 and TRBJ1-1): KAGVTQTPRYLIKTRGQQVTLSCSPISGHRSVSWYQQTPGQGLQFLFEYFSETQRNKGNFPGRFSGRQFSNSRSEMNVSTLELGDSALYLCASSLSPTGANTEAFFGQGTRLTVV.

This clonotype was detected a few times. V gene TRBV20-1 combines with J gene TRBJ2-1; no clear D. Germline V gene sequence: CDR1 DFQATT, CDR2 SNEGSKA (reference sequence). The CDR3 is made up of 13 amino acids. V lost 0 bases to trimming and J lost 4 bases, with 7 bases between them. CDR3 sequence reads: CSARDWQYNEQFF. CDR3 coding DNA: TGCAGTGCTAGAGATTGGCAGTACAATGAGCAGTTCTTC.

The chain joins TRBV11-2 to TRBJ2-1; D is undetermined. Germline V gene sequence: CDR1 SGHAT, CDR2 FQNNGV. Trimming shortened V by 5 bases and J by 4 bases, and 12 bases separated the two germline ends. CDR3 size: 14 residues. CDR3 DNA: TGTGCCAGCAGCCCCCAGTCTGAGTACAATGAGCAGTTCTTC. It translates to CASSPQSEYNEQFF.

This rearrangement joins TRBV30 to TRBJ2-3; 7 bases agree with TRBD2. The V gene end was trimmed by 8 bases and the J gene end by 2 bases; junction bases not matched to a gene: 4. The CDR3 totals 12 residues. In germline, CDR1 is GTSNPN, CDR2 SVGIG (reference sequence). The CDR3 loop reads CAVSGYTDTQYF. The CDR3 DNA sequence: TGTGCCGTTAGCGGGTACACAGATACGCAGTATTTT.

Many counts were recorded for this clonotype. V gene TRBV27 combines with J gene TRBJ2-5, with 9 bases aligning to TRBD2. Trimming removed 6 bases from V and 5 bases from J; junction bases left unmatched: 28. The CDR3 has 21 amino acids. Germline V lookup: CDR1 MNHEY, CDR2 SMNVEV (reference sequence). The CDR3: CASSRRAGGRRGNLQGETQYF. The CDR3 region has the DNA TGTGCCAGCAGCCGTAGGGCGGGGGGGAGGCGGGGAAACCTCCAGGGGGAGACCCAGTACTTC.

The J gene is TRBJ2-7, the V gene TRBV7-9; D call uncertain. The CDR3 is 12 amino acids. Germline V gene data show CDR1 as SEHNR and CDR2 as FQNEAQ (reference sequence). V gave up 0 bases and J gave up 6 bases, with 6 bases separating them. The CDR3 loop reads CASSLAGREQYF. The CDR3 region has the DNA TGTGCCAGCAGCTTAGCGGGCCGCGAGCAGTACTTC.

The rearrangement uses TRBV5-1 and TRBJ2-1, with 9 bases matching TRBD2. CDR1 and CDR2 from the germline V gene are SGHRS and YFSETQ. After removal of 5 bases from V and 4 bases from J, the junction contained 10 bases not matched to a gene. The CDR3 totals 16 residues. The CDR3: CASRRSGGRLYNEQFF. The DNA for the CDR3 is TGCGCCAGCAGACGTAGCGGGGGCCGACTATACAATGAGCAGTTCTTC.

This rearrangement joins TRBV29-1 to TRBJ2-1; TRBD2 is a possible D gene (6 bases). Trimming cost V 6 bases and J 0 bases, with 9 bases left between them. The CDR3 totals 13 residues. The germline gives CDR1 SQVTM, CDR2 ANQGSEA. In nucleotides, the CDR3 is TGCAGCGTGTGGGACTCCTCCTACAATGAGCAGTTCTTC. Protein: CSVWDSSYNEQFF.

This clonotype was counted at least ten times. The chain is built from TRBV10-3 and TRBJ2-3; 8 bases map to TRBD1. This CDR3 has 14 residues. J gave up 0 bases and V 10 bases, and 6 bases lay outside the gene matches. Looked up from germline, CDR1 is ENHRY and CDR2 is SYGVKD. The CDR3 reads CATRTGYSTDTQYF. In nucleotides, the CDR3 is TGTGCCACCAGGACAGGGTATAGCACAGATACGCAGTATTTT.

The table lists this clonotype with many counts. The chain links TRBV11-2 to TRBJ2-1; tentatively, D is TRBD1 or TRBD2 (5 bases each). This CDR3 spans 14 amino acids. Trimming removed 6 bases at V and 6 bases at J, with 15 bases between. Germline V gives CDR1 SGHAT, CDR2 FQNNGV. The CDR3 nucleotides read TGTGCCAGCAGTGGGACGGCCGGTGGCAATGAGCAGTTCTTC. Translating gives CASSGTAGGNEQFF.

A few counts support this clonotype. The V call is TRBV20-1, the J call TRBJ2-1, with TRBD1 matching 9 bases. The CDR3 sequence is 15 residues long. V lost 2 bases and J lost 8; bases outside the gene matches: 10. Germline V gives CDR1 DFQATT, CDR2 SNEGSKA (reference sequence). The CDR3 loop reads CSARPGGQGSDEQFF. The CDR3 region has the DNA TGCAGTGCTAGACCGGGGGGACAGGGTTCCGATGAGCAGTTCTTC.

In its sample, this clonotype was seen a few times. V gene TRBV29-1 combines with J gene TRBJ2-2, with TRBD2 matching 10 bases. There are 16 residues in the CDR3. CDR1 is SQVTM, CDR2 ANQGSEA, per germline. With 4 bases clipped from V and 7 bases from J, the junction kept 12 bases outside the gene matches. The CDR3 sequence: CSVVPYSGRGSGELFF. CDR3 bases: TGCAGCGTTGTCCCCTACAGCGGGAGGGGGAGCGGGGAGCTGTTTTTT.

The chain employs TRBV5-1 and TRBJ1-5; 10 positions agree with TRBD1. The CDR3 is made up of 14 amino acids. V shed 3 bases, J shed 7 bases, and the junction held 4 bases outside the gene matches. Looked up from germline, CDR1 is SGHRS and CDR2 is YFSETQ. CDR3 region: CASSWGTGEQPQHF. Written as DNA, the CDR3 is TGCGCCAGCAGCTGGGGGACAGGGGAACAGCCCCAGCATTTT.

CDR3 in amino acids: CAIGLAGGYEQFF. CDR3 bases: TGTGCCATCGGGCTAGCGGGGGGGTATGAGCAGTTCTTC. The rearrangement joins TRBV10-3 to TRBJ2-1; 12 positions match TRBD2. Germline CDR1 reads ENHRY; CDR2 reads SYGVKD. The junction had 4 bases not matched to a gene; V was cut back by 8 bases and J by 8 bases. The CDR3 is made up of 13 amino acids.

The chain combines TRBV29-1 with TRBJ2-1; D gene uncertain. Between the trimmed V and J ends, which lost 3 bases and 7 bases, there was a span of 10 bases. CDR1 is SQVTM and CDR2 is ANQGSEA in the germline V gene. This CDR3 has 12 residues. The CDR3 bases are TGCAGCGTTGAGACTGGCCGGAATGAGCAGTTCTTC. It encodes CSVETGRNEQFF.